One and the same sample provided the 22 T cell receptor beta chains below, sequenced in a study of T cell responses to AZD1222 COVID-19 vaccine. Sequenced by immunoSEQ multiplex PCR; TCRdb stores in-frame clones only, minus some. The table has approximately 74,000 clones, around 86% seen once. Material: peripheral blood, obtained on day 0 of AZD1222 vaccination. All receptors derive from an adult in good health.

CDR3 sequence reads: CASSLLAGGSYNEQFF. CDR3 DNA sequence: TGTGCCAGCAGCTTACTAGCGGGAGGATCCTACAATGAGCAGTTCTTC. The V gene is TRBV11-2, the J gene TRBJ2-1, with TRBD2 matching 11 bases. Losses at the gene ends were 2 bases for V and 1 base for J; bases not matched to a gene: 1. Germline V gives CDR1 SGHAT, CDR2 FQNNGV. The CDR3 loop spans 16 amino acids.

This chain connects TRBV19 to TRBJ1-5, with a tentative D call TRBD1 (5 bases). The germline V and J ends were trimmed by 2 bases and 3 bases, with 14 bases remaining between them. The CDR3 runs 16 residues. Germline V CDR1 and CDR2: LNHDA, SQIVND (reference sequence). The CDR3 loop is CASSIWRGRANQPQHF. DNA of the CDR3: TGTGCCAGTAGTATATGGAGGGGTCGGGCCAATCAGCCCCAGCATTTT.

In its sample, this clone was seen once. The rearrangement links TRBV30 to TRBJ1-2; 9 bases line up with TRBD1. Germline assignment: CDR1 GTSNPN and CDR2 SVGIG (reference sequence). Trimming cost V 3 bases and J 4 bases; bases outside gene matches: 6. This CDR3 contains 14 residues. The CDR3 region has the DNA TGTGCCTGGAGCACAGGACAGGGGAGCTATGGCTACACCTTC. It encodes CAWSTGQGSYGYTF.

The CDR3 sequence: CASSLAEYNEQFF. The CDR3 DNA sequence: TGTGCCAGCAGTCTGGCGGAATACAATGAGCAGTTCTTC. The V call is TRBV6-5, the J call TRBJ2-1; D is ambiguous. The V and J ends lost 5 bases and 4 bases respectively, with 9 bases between them. The CDR3 is 13 residues long. Germline V lookup: CDR1 MNHEY, CDR2 SVGAGI.

In the case of this clone: A much larger clonotype is one base distant, so this may be a read error. V gene TRBV28 combines with J gene TRBJ1-5; D is undetermined. Trimming took off 1 base at V and 0 bases at J, with 7 bases between the two ends. Germline lookup yields CDR1 MDHEN and CDR2 SYDVKM. This CDR3 region has 15 residues. Written as DNA, the CDR3 is TGTGCCAGCAGTTTATCGATTCATAGCAATCAGCCCCAGCATTTT. Translation: CASSLSIHSNQPQHF.

Here the CDR3 reads CASSLGTNIGEKLFF. CDR3 bases: TGTGCCAGCTCACTAGGGACAAACATAGGAGAAAAACTGTTTTTT. The chain carries TRBV18 and TRBJ1-4; D may be TRBD1 (6 bases). The germline V and J ends were trimmed by 4 bases and 8 bases, with 17 bases remaining between them. This CDR3 is 15 amino acids long. The germline CDR1 and CDR2 sequences are KGHSH and LQKENI.

The chain links TRBV3-1 (or the pseudogene TRBV3-2) to TRBJ2-5, with 14 bases lining up with TRBD2. The CDR3 spans 16 residues. Per the germline V gene, CDR1 is LGHDT and CDR2 is YNNKEL (reference sequence). The V gene end was trimmed by 4 bases and the J gene end by 5 bases; junction bases not matched to a gene: 6. This CDR3 is CASSRTSGGMGETQYF. The CDR3 DNA follows: TGTGCCAGCAGCCGGACTAGCGGGGGGATGGGGGAGACCCAGTACTTC.

This clone was recorded only once. The chain employs TRBV19 and TRBJ1-6; 10 nucleotides align to TRBD1. Germline V gene sequence: CDR1 LNHDA, CDR2 SQIVND (reference sequence). This CDR3 spans 15 amino acids. Trimming took 6 bases from V and 8 from J; bases not matched to a gene: 7. The CDR3 reads CASSNPGQGYSPLHF. The DNA of the CDR3 is TGTGCCAGTAGCAATCCGGGACAGGGGTATTCACCCCTCCACTTT.

V gene TRBV29-1 combines with J gene TRBJ2-7; no firm D call. V was pared by 4 bases and J by 2 bases, with 9 bases between. The CDR3 totals 12 residues. From germline, CDR1 is SQVTM and CDR2 ANQGSEA. The CDR3 nucleotides read TGCAGCGTTGTCCCGAACGCCTACGAGCAGTACTTC. This gives the protein CSVVPNAYEQYF.

The J gene is TRBJ2-1, the V gene TRBV11-2; D is perhaps TRBD1 or TRBD2 (5 bases each). The length of the CDR3 is 16 residues. Germline V gene sequence: CDR1 SGHAT, CDR2 FQNNGV. Trimming pared 5 bases from V and 10 bases from J, leaving 24 bases between. CDR3 in amino acids: CASSLSGTVMPGEQFF. Written as DNA, the CDR3 is TGTGCCAGCAGCCTATCCGGGACCGTCATGCCCGGGGAGCAGTTCTTC. Complete variable domain (other parts from reference TRBV11-2 and TRBJ2-1): EAGVAQSPRYKIIEKRQSVAFWCNPISGHATLYWYQQILGQGPKLLIQFQNNGVVDDSQLPKDRFSAERLKGVDSTLKIQPAKLEDSAVYLCASSLSGTVMPGEQFFGPGTRLTVL.

The chain carries TRBV2 and TRBJ1-1, with 8 positions matching TRBD1. V lost 5 bases and J lost 4; bases outside the gene matches: 3. The CDR3 is 13 amino acids. Germline V lookup: CDR1 SNHLY, CDR2 FYNNEI. The CDR3 DNA reads as TGTGCCAGCAGTATCGGGACAGGCACTGAAGCTTTCTTT. It translates to CASSIGTGTEAFF.

This clone appeared a single time. The rearrangement links TRBV6-1 to TRBJ2-1, with 9 bases matching TRBD1. There are 16 residues in the CDR3. The J segment lost 4 bases and the V segment lost 2 bases, leaving 6 bases of the junction unmatched. Germline CDR1 MNHNS, CDR2 SASEGT. This chain's CDR3 is CASSEYDRGVYNEQFF. Here the CDR3 DNA reads TGTGCCAGCAGTGAATACGACAGGGGGGTGTACAATGAGCAGTTCTTC.

The chain recombines TRBV4-1 with TRBJ1-6; D is undetermined. This CDR3 has 16 amino acids. V dropped 0 bases and J dropped 3 bases, with 9 bases sitting between them. CDR1 and CDR2 (germline): MGHRA, YSYEKL. The CDR3 spells CASSQDRNSYNSPLHF. The CDR3 nucleotides read TGCGCCAGCAGCCAAGATCGGAACAGCTATAATTCACCCCTCCACTTT.

CDR3 residues: CASRLMGGTEAFF. DNA of the CDR3: TGTGCCAGCAGGCTGATGGGGGGAACTGAAGCTTTCTTT. V usage is TRBV27 and J usage is TRBJ1-1; possible D gene TRBD1, 5 bases. The CDR3 has 13 amino acids. Trimming cost V 6 bases and J 5 bases, with 13 bases left between them. Germline CDR1 and CDR2: MNHEY and SMNVEV (reference sequence).

The chain combines TRBV21-1 with TRBJ1-6; the table calls TRBD1, which could not be checked here. TRBV21-1 is a pseudogene locus. The CDR3 consists of 13 residues. As DNA, the CDR3 is TGTGCCAGCATGGACAGGGGTAATTCACCCCTCCACTTT. Translated, it gives CASMDRGNSPLHF.

This clone was picked up a small number of times. The V gene is TRBV7-3, the J gene TRBJ2-7; a weak D match, TRBD1 (5 bases). The CDR3 covers 13 residues. Germline CDR1 SGHTA, CDR2 FQGTGA. Trimming stripped 5 bases from V and 6 bases from J, with 14 bases between. The CDR3: CASSQGVPSEQYF. The CDR3 DNA is TGTGCCAGCAGCCAGGGCGTTCCATCCGAGCAGTACTTC.

CDR3 sequence: CASSKDSSNQPQHF. CDR3 DNA sequence: TGTGCCAGCAGTAAGGACAGTAGCAATCAGCCCCAGCATTTT. The J gene is TRBJ1-5, the V gene TRBV6-2 or TRBV6-3, with D perhaps TRBD1 (6 bases). The CDR3 has 14 residues. CDR1 and CDR2 (germline): MNHEY, SVGEGT. V shed 5 bases and J shed 0 bases, with 8 bases lying between them.

The chain joins TRBV19 to TRBJ2-1; D unclear. The CDR3 runs to 15 residues. Germline V gives CDR1 LNHDA, CDR2 SQIVND (reference sequence). The V gene lost 0 bases and the J gene lost 4 bases, with 10 bases spanning the gap. The CDR3 DNA reads TGTGCCAGTAGTATAGATCAAGGTATTTACAATGAGCAGTTCTTC. It specifies CASSIDQGIYNEQFF. The full variable domain, rest sourced from reference TRBV19 and TRBJ2-1, is DGGITQSPKYLFRKEGQNVTLSCEQNLNHDAMYWYRQDPGQGLRLIYYSQIVNDFQKGDIAEGYSVSREKKESFPLTVTSAQKNPTAFYLCASSIDQGIYNEQFFGPGTRLTVL.

CDR3 DNA: TGTGCCAGCAAGACAGAGTCTAGCTCCTACGAGCAGTACTTC. This sequence encodes CASKTESSSYEQYF. The rearrangement links TRBV19 to TRBJ2-7; the D gene is possibly TRBD1 (5 bases). V gave up 9 bases and J gave up 0 bases, with 15 bases separating them. The V gene's germline CDR1 is LNHDA and CDR2 SQIVND (reference sequence). The CDR3 consists of 14 residues.

V and J are TRBV7-3 and TRBJ2-1, with 8 bases lining up with TRBD2. This CDR3 has 18 amino acids. Germline loops: CDR1 SGHTA, CDR2 FQGTGA. V lost 1 base and J lost 5; bases outside the gene matches: 13. This CDR3 is CASSLMRGASGPDNEQFF. CDR3 DNA sequence: TGTGCCAGCAGCTTAATGCGTGGGGCTAGCGGGCCCGACAATGAGCAGTTCTTC.

The chain has TRBV2 and TRBJ1-2; no definite D call. V lost 4 bases, J lost 4 bases, and 7 bases lay in between. The CDR3 sequence is 12 residues long. Germline CDR1 and CDR2: SNHLY and FYNNEI. The CDR3 DNA is TGTGCCAGCAGTGCTTCCGGCTATGGCTACACCTTC. It translates to CASSASGYGYTF.

The chain joins TRBV15 to TRBJ1-2; D call uncertain. This CDR3 contains 16 residues. V lost 0 bases and J lost 4, with 15 bases in between. Germline-derived CDR1 and CDR2 are LNHNV and YYDKDF (reference sequence). The CDR3 reads CATSRDLEGTAYGYTF. The CDR3, as DNA: TGTGCCACCAGCAGAGATCTGGAGGGCACGGCCTATGGCTACACCTTC.